This T cell receptor beta chain derives from a study of cytomegalovirus exposure and HLA in healthy donors (TCRdb year 2017). Broadly, across the study: An earlier analysis of roughly 500 of the donors reported approximately 300 Gb of sequence data and roughly 100 million unique TCR beta sequences from roughly 200 million T cells. About 300 gigabases of sequencing data and around 87 million unique TCR sequences were included in an early release covering about 700 HLA-typed donors. Among the approximately 400 genotyped donors, around 81% belonged to the genetic ancestry cluster associated with self-reported Caucasian donors. The study was designed to test whether signatures of past pathogen exposure could be identified by cataloging public T cell receptors. The study profiled the T cell repertoires of hundreds of subjects by immunosequencing and related them to cytomegalovirus serostatus. Besides the first cohort of 666 subjects, a separate validation cohort made up of roughly 120 different subjects was used. High-throughput TCR immunosequencing, statistical association of individual TCRs with disease status, and machine learning were combined to predict cytomegalovirus infection status. A later analysis re-examined previously published TCR beta repertoires from about 670 donors and added high-resolution HLA genotyping to investigate patterns of TCR occurrence. Rather than drawing on any new phenotypic data, the later analysis identified candidate immune exposures from TCR beta sequences and the way those sequences occurred across donors. An earlier analysis of around 640 of the donors used high-throughput TCR beta sequencing to judge whether each TCR beta V gene segment behaved as functional or pseudogenic. Donor age, sex, ethnicity and CMV serostatus were collected together with the repertoire data. Genome-wide SNP genotypes for about 65% of the 666 donors were used in a later genetic analysis, which treated that subset as a discovery cohort. Every discovery cohort repertoire had been produced on one sequencing platform. HLA typing covered class I and class II loci at four-digit resolution. The number of donors typed differed by locus, with 629-630 for A, B, C, DRB1 and DQB1, about 500 for DQA1, about 610 for DPA1, and around 450 for DPB1. A few DR-DQ haplotypes were handled as single units for association and clustering because linkage in the cohort was strong. Among a few hundred genotyped donors of the cohort, an average of about 240,000 unique TCR beta nucleotide sequences were sequenced per donor, 15% to 20% of them non-productive. What the study reported, not specific to this receptor: Compared with the approximately 600-donor mean, donors in an Asian-associated ancestry cluster had fewer N-insertions in productive TCRs, according to a later genetic analysis. Broadly in line with IMGT annotations, most TCR beta V segments showed up in productive rearrangements about 87% or about 30% of the time in an earlier analysis of approximately 640 of the donors. Specific HLA alleles were associated with 15,000 to 20,000 TCR beta sequences at a false discovery rate of 0.05 in a later analysis. In a later analysis, several top co-occurrence clusters were reported to appear linked to parvovirus B19, influenza, CMV and Epstein-Barr virus. This cohort had only TCR beta chains sequenced, and the lack of alpha or paired-chain data limited which features could be detected. It was suggested by the authors that the approach could potentially be generalized to other disease states and immunological phenotypes. A further reported finding was that TCR beta sequences accurately predicted the HLA-A and HLA-B alleles for most subjects in the first cohort. A group of highly shared sequence variants was considered likely to be a technical artifact of the sequencing pipeline. Strong co-occurrence of HLA alleles, especially DR and DQ, made assigning TCR associations to individual alleles difficult. Linkage disequilibrium might explain the correlated functional status among segregating V segments, but an unknown experimental factor could not be excluded. In both the original and validation cohorts, the classifier was reported to diagnose cytomegalovirus status with high specificity and sensitivity. The study listed approximately 160 TCR beta chains as associated with cytomegalovirus. In vitro tests confirmed that three of the cytomegalovirus-associated TCR beta chains recognize cytomegalovirus antigens. The earlier analysis of about 600 of the donors excluded over 15 rarely observed V segments, including chromosome 9 orphons, because counts were too low. A later analysis found that most CMV-associated TCR beta chains appeared HLA-restricted, with HLA associations seemingly driven largely by CMV exposure. Because HLA typing was missing for some donors at each locus, association tests included only the typed subset. The presence/absence analyses assumed that sequencing depth was roughly uniform across donors, and that assumption may not be true. Across donors, most TCR sequences were observed very rarely, whereas some public TCRs were present in many individuals. The only immune exposure information available for the cohort was CMV serostatus. In a later analysis, the rate of TCR association differed among HLA loci, with DRB1 alleles having the most associated TCRs and HLA-C alleles having the fewest. V-gene and J-gene trimming of TCR beta chains was associated with a missense DCLRE1C variant in a later genetic analysis, and the association was replicated in an independent cohort. Some IMGT-functional V segments, including TRBV6-2 and TRBV6-3, could not be told apart with the 87-base-pair reads, so those segments were excluded. Compared with equally common non-associated chains, HLA-associated TCR beta chains in a later analysis were more clonally expanded and had lower generation probabilities.

Comments on this clone: The antigen this receptor binds is unknown. It has no much larger one-base neighbor in the sample; base qualities were not kept.

In the germline V gene, CDR1 corresponds to SQVTM and CDR2 to ANQGSEA. Spanning cysteine to phenylalanine, the CDR3 consists of 12 amino acids. The CDR3 DNA has 36 bases and is translated from base 1. V is clipped by 7 bases and J by 1 base, and the sequence between their germline boundaries is 10 bases long. The protocol used for the library was the immunoSEQ multiplex PCR assay. For the multiplex PCR, a mixture combining 60 forward primers for TCR Vbeta segments and 13 reverse primers for TCR Jbeta segments was used. The CDR3 region of rearranged TCR beta genes was amplified from genomic DNA by a multiplex PCR assay. On the Illumina HiSeq System, the amplified TCR beta libraries were sequenced as 87-base-pair reads. As for how the authors treated the data: Across the 500 to 850 repertoires, a later analysis counted 80 million or so unique TCR beta chains, roughly 11 million of which were shared by at least two donors. Raw reads were error-corrected and collapsed into unique sequences by a nearest-neighbor algorithm in which closely related sequences were merged to remove PCR and sequencing errors. To assign V, D and J gene segments, CDR3 sequences were aligned to IMGT reference sequences. For a sequence to be retained, at least a six-nucleotide match to both a V gene segment and a J gene segment was required. A rearrangement counted as productive if the CDR3 had no stop codons and remained in frame with V and J, and every other rearrangement counted as non-productive. CDR3 was defined according to IMGT convention as the region running from the second conserved V-encoded cysteine to the conserved J-encoded phenylalanine. In an earlier analysis of approximately 590 of the donors, sequences lacking an unambiguous match to a single V gene segment were excluded. An earlier analysis of a few hundred of the donors classified V segments as functional when productive rearrangements were above 56.7% and as segregating when the standard deviation between donors was above 5%. A statistical classification framework was built to diagnose cytomegalovirus status from the catalog of TCR beta chain sequences. In a later analysis, TCR nucleotide sequences were compared against IMGT/GENE-DB human TR gene sequences so that V and J genes could be assigned. The TCRdist pipeline was used in a later analysis to assign CDR3 sequences and most-parsimonious VDJ recombination scenarios. In a later analysis, each TCR beta chain was defined by its CDR3 amino acid sequence together with its V-gene family, and reads lacking a unique V-gene family were excluded. In a later analysis, some 600 highly shared, low-generation-probability nucleotide sequences were removed to address suspected cross-contamination and a sequencing artifact. In a later analysis, a clonal expansion index was calculated for each public chain from normalized within-repertoire ranks of inferred template counts. A later analysis computed generation probabilities with a VDJ recombination model fitted to out-of-frame rearrangements, and checked the results against IGoR. Hypergeometric tests were used in a later analysis to score TCR-TCR, TCR-HLA and TCR-CMV co-occurrence, with a repertoire-size bias correction applied to the TCR pairs. False discovery rates were estimated in a later analysis by permuting HLA or CMV assignments 20 times. In a later analysis, co-occurring TCRs were grouped with DBSCAN, and TCRdist sequence similarity was added when clustering was performed within HLA-allele-positive subsets. Repertoires with fewer than 30,000 or more than 120,000 public chains were left out of co-occurrence clustering, as were five repertoires with anomalous nucleotide sharing. Drawn from immuneACCESS, this table holds only the in-frame rearrangements with V and J called that TCRdb kept. Clones are partly lost; checked studies trace under half to an unresolved V gene and leave the rest unexplained. The DNA gave D and trimming, while V, J and clone size come from that table. The sample table contains 150,000 to 200,000 clones; only one count was recorded for around 82% of them. The ten biggest clones cover roughly 2.5% of the sample.

In total, approximately 610 healthy bone marrow donors made up the cohort. At the time of sampling, every cohort member was nominally healthy, though immune exposures that went unrecorded were likely present. The donor tested CMV seropositive, placing the donor among the 250 to 350 seropositive members of the cohort. A peripheral blood sample was collected from each donor, and TCR beta sequencing was performed on peripheral blood mononuclear cells. The Qiagen DNeasy Blood Extraction Kit was used to extract genomic DNA from the blood cell samples. Sequencing was performed on PBMCs. The chain was built from TRBV29-1 and TRBJ1-2; D gene: possibly TRBD1, on 5 matching bases. The sequence was collected from a woman aged 25 to 45 in good health and CMV-seropositive. The sequence in DNA is TGCAGCGCTGGGGGGATTAACTATGGCTACACCTTC. It translates to CSAGGINYGYTF.